This is a list of T cell receptor beta chains from one sample in a study of Ad26.COV2.S vaccination and SARS-CoV-2 variants. The protocol was immunoSEQ multiplex PCR, while the TCRdb copy is restricted to in-frame clones and leaves out a portion. Of just over 350,000 clones detected, about 90% appear once; the ten largest clones hold roughly 3.9%. Sequencing was performed on peripheral blood, taken after recovery from COVID-19. These receptors were collected from a human donor who had recovered from COVID-19. The CDR3 runs from the conserved cysteine through the conserved F or W. Fields, in order: CDR3 DNA, CDR3 protein, V gene, D gene, J gene, clone size. A D gene is named only where the DNA matches it firmly. Rows may omit the clone size; those that give it use once, few, many or a size class.

CDR3 DNA: TGTGCCAGCAGCTTAGGGCAGGCGCAAGAGACCCAGTACTTC; CDR3 protein: CASSLGQAQETQYF; V gene: TRBV7-2; D gene: .; J gene: TRBJ2-5; clone size: .
CDR3 DNA: TGTGCCAGCAGCCTCCCACAGCGGAGTCCGAACACCGGGGAGCTGTTTTTT; CDR3 protein: CASSLPQRSPNTGELFF; V gene: TRBV11-2; D gene: .; J gene: TRBJ2-2; clone size: once
CDR3 DNA: TGTGCCAGCAGCGTGGGCTCCTATAATTCACCCCTCCACTTT; CDR3 protein: CASSVGSYNSPLHF; V gene: TRBV9; D gene: .; J gene: TRBJ1-6; clone size: .
CDR3 DNA: TGTGCCAGCAGCTCCAGAACAGACAGGGAAGGGCAGTACTTC; CDR3 protein: CASSSRTDREGQYF; V gene: TRBV11-3; D gene: TRBD1; J gene: TRBJ2-7; clone size: .
CDR3 DNA: TGTGCCAGCAGCTCACCTCAGGGGGCAGATGAGCAGTTCTTC; CDR3 protein: CASSSPQGADEQFF; V gene: TRBV5-6; D gene: TRBD1; J gene: TRBJ2-1; clone size: .
CDR3 DNA: TGTGCCAGCAGTGAGTGGTTCACCGGGGAGCTGTTTTTT; CDR3 protein: CASSEWFTGELFF; V gene: TRBV2; D gene: .; J gene: TRBJ2-2; clone size: once
CDR3 DNA: TGTGCCAGAACCAAGCTGAGGGTTGGCTGGGAAGCTTTCTTT; CDR3 protein: CARTKLRVGWEAFF; V gene: TRBV5-3; D gene: .; J gene: TRBJ1-1; clone size: once
CDR3 DNA: TGTGCCAGCAGTTATTTCCTCTCGGCAGCCCATAACACCGGGGAGCTGTTTTTT; CDR3 protein: CASSYFLSAAHNTGELFF; V gene: TRBV6-2/TRBV6-3; D gene: .; J gene: TRBJ2-2; clone size: once
CDR3 DNA: TGTGCCAGCAGCTTGGTTCAAGCCGGGGGGATGGAGACCCAGTACTTC; CDR3 protein: CASSLVQAGGMETQYF; V gene: TRBV5-6; D gene: TRBD2; J gene: TRBJ2-5; clone size: .
CDR3 DNA: TGTGCCAGCAAAGGGGAGGCCCCTTCAGCTTTCTTT; CDR3 protein: CASKGEAPSAFF; V gene: TRBV6-6; D gene: .; J gene: TRBJ1-1; clone size: .
CDR3 DNA: TGTGCCAGCAGTCCGACCACAGGGGTGGGCACAGATACGCAGTATTTT; CDR3 protein: CASSPTTGVGTDTQYF; V gene: TRBV27; D gene: TRBD1; J gene: TRBJ2-3; clone size: .
CDR3 DNA: TGTGCCAGCAGCTTAGATCCGGGCTATGGCTACACCTTC; CDR3 protein: CASSLDPGYGYTF; V gene: TRBV7-9; D gene: .; J gene: TRBJ1-2; clone size: .
CDR3 DNA: TGTGCCAGCAGCTTAGGGGGTGACAGGAAGACCCAGTACTTC; CDR3 protein: CASSLGGDRKTQYF; V gene: TRBV11-2; D gene: .; J gene: TRBJ2-5; clone size: once
CDR3 DNA: TGTGCCAGCAGTGAAGTTCTGATGAGACAGGGTAACTATGGCTACACCTTC; CDR3 protein: CASSEVLMRQGNYGYTF; V gene: TRBV6-1; D gene: TRBD1; J gene: TRBJ1-2; clone size: .
CDR3 DNA: TGTGCCAGCAGTTACCCTAGCGGGGGGGAGACAGATACGCAGTATTTT; CDR3 protein: CASSYPSGGETDTQYF; V gene: TRBV6-2/TRBV6-3; D gene: TRBD2; J gene: TRBJ2-3; clone size: .
CDR3 DNA: TGTGCCAGCAGCAAGGGACCCGAGAATGGGAATGAGCAGTTCTTC; CDR3 protein: CASSKGPENGNEQFF; V gene: TRBV7-7; D gene: .; J gene: TRBJ2-1; clone size: .
CDR3 DNA: TGTGCCAGCAGCGTAGCTAGCTCCTACGAGCAGTACTTC; CDR3 protein: CASSVASSYEQYF; V gene: TRBV9; D gene: .; J gene: TRBJ2-7; clone size: .